Below, 27 T cell receptor beta chains from the same sample are listed, as sequenced in a study of cytomegalovirus exposure and HLA in healthy donors. In the PCR, 60 Vbeta and 13 Jbeta primers were used. The data were produced by immunoSEQ multiplex PCR, yet TCRdb's version contains in-frame clones alone and is incomplete. Among about 130,000 clones listed, less than 85% were seen once. The sample comprised PBMCs. The receptor source for this set is a man aged 35 to 55 in good health and CMV-seronegative.

J is TRBJ2-3 and V is TRBV7-9, with D perhaps TRBD2 (6 bases). The V end lost 5 bases, the J end lost 5 bases, and 11 bases lay between the germline ends. This CDR3 comprises 13 residues. The V gene's germline CDR1 is SEHNR and CDR2 FQNEAQ (reference sequence). This CDR3 is CASSPRLGDTQYF. In nucleotides, the CDR3 is TGTGCCAGCAGCCCCAGACTAGGAGATACGCAGTATTTT.

The chain carries TRBV27 and TRBJ2-5, with TRBD2 matching over 10 bases. The CDR3 loop spans 15 amino acids. V trimming: 5 bases; J trimming: 5 bases; junction bases outside the gene matches: 8. Germline lookup yields CDR1 MNHEY and CDR2 SMNVEV (reference sequence). CDR3 amino acids: CASSPKRGGSETQYF. The CDR3 DNA is TGTGCCAGCAGTCCGAAGCGGGGGGGAAGTGAGACCCAGTACTTC.

The CDR3 sequence is CASSLEGQGVYNSPLHF. CDR3 nucleotides: TGCGCCAGCAGCTTGGAGGGACAGGGGGTTTATAATTCACCCCTCCACTTT. The V call is TRBV5-1, the J call TRBJ1-6; TRBD1 agrees at 11 bases. Germline CDR1 and CDR2: SGHRS and YFSETQ. V lost 0 bases and J lost 4; bases outside the gene matches: 3. The CDR3 runs 17 residues.

The chain combines TRBV7-8 with TRBJ2-1, with D possibly being TRBD2 (5 bases). The V end lost 5 bases, the J end lost 4 bases, and 9 bases lay between the germline ends. Per the germline V gene, CDR1 is SGHVS and CDR2 is FQNEAQ. CDR3 length: 13 residues. DNA of the CDR3: TGTGCCAGCAGCGGACTGGGATACAATGAGCAGTTCTTC. Encoded protein: CASSGLGYNEQFF.

This sequence joins TRBV6-6 and TRBJ1-1, with 8 bases matching TRBD1. The CDR3 totals 15 residues. The germline gives CDR1 MNHNY, CDR2 SVGAGI (reference sequence). Trimming cost V 6 bases and J 4 bases; bases outside gene matches: 10. CDR3: CASSPTRTGITEAFF. As DNA, the CDR3 is TGTGCCAGCAGCCCAACTAGGACAGGGATCACTGAAGCTTTCTTT.

CDR3 in amino acids: CASSLSGGAGDTQYF. The CDR3 DNA reads TGTGCCAGCAGCCTAAGCGGGGGGGCTGGAGATACGCAGTATTTT. The genes are TRBV9 and TRBJ2-3; 10 nucleotides align to TRBD2. J gave up 5 bases and V 4 bases, and 7 bases lay outside the gene matches. CDR3 length: 15 residues. CDR1 and CDR2 (germline): SGDLS, YYNGEE.

The chain combines TRBV27 with TRBJ1-1; tentative D call: TRBD1 (6 bases). Between the trimmed V and J ends, which lost 5 bases and 1 base, there was a span of 8 bases. This CDR3 region has 13 residues. The germline CDR1 and CDR2 sequences are MNHEY and SMNVEV (reference sequence). CDR3 coding DNA: TGTGCCAGCAGTATAGGGGGGAACACTGAAGCTTTCTTT. As protein: CASSIGGNTEAFF.

The CDR3 here is CASSLGRGRSEKLFF. The CDR3 nucleotides read TGCGCCAGCAGCTTAGGCAGGGGGCGCAGTGAAAAACTGTTTTTT. This chain uses TRBV5-1 with TRBJ1-4; 8 bases are shared with TRBD1. V trimming: 2 bases; J trimming: 7 bases; junction bases outside the gene matches: 7. The germline V gene encodes CDR1 SGHRS and CDR2 YFSETQ. This CDR3 is 15 amino acids long.

The genes are TRBV5-1 and TRBJ2-7; 10 bases fit TRBD1. V gave up 1 base and J gave up 1 base; unmatched junction bases: 5. This CDR3 comprises 16 residues. Germline-derived CDR1 and CDR2 are SGHRS and YFSETQ. The DNA for the CDR3 is TGCGCCAGCAGCTTGCTCGGGACAGGGGCTTCCTACGAGCAGTACTTC. As protein: CASSLLGTGASYEQYF. Using reference TRBV5-1 and TRBJ2-7 for the parts outside the CDR3, the full variable domain is KAGVTQTPRYLIKTRGQQVTLSCSPISGHRSVSWYQQTPGQGLQFLFEYFSETQRNKGNFPGRFSGRQFSNSRSEMNVSTLELGDSALYLCASSLLGTGASYEQYFGPGTRLTVT.

CDR3 region: CASSSSRGRSGYEQFF. The DNA for the CDR3 is TGTGCCAGCAGCTCGTCTCGCGGGAGGTCCGGCTATGAGCAGTTCTTC. V usage is TRBV5-6 and J usage is TRBJ2-1; 8 bases are a match to TRBD2. V gave up 3 bases and J gave up 8 bases; unmatched junction bases: 13. The CDR3 covers 16 residues. From germline, CDR1 is SGHDT and CDR2 YYEEEE.

This clone was seen just once. The V and J genes are TRBV11-2 and TRBJ2-1; 11 nucleotides line up with TRBD2. Germline lookup yields CDR1 SGHAT and CDR2 FQNNGV. The CDR3 loop spans 15 amino acids. Trimming removed 2 bases from V and 7 bases from J; junction bases left unmatched: 4. CDR3 region: CASSLTSGSPNEQFF. The CDR3 DNA is TGTGCCAGCAGCTTAACTAGCGGGAGTCCGAATGAGCAGTTCTTC.

This clone has more than one count but fewer than ten. This chain links TRBV4-1 with TRBJ2-3; tentatively, D is TRBD2 (5 bases). Germline CDR1 is MGHRA and CDR2 is YSYEKL. The CDR3 is 15 residues long. V was shortened by 1 base and J by 9 bases, with 17 bases between the two germline ends. CDR3 protein: CASSQVSSPSGTQYF. The CDR3 DNA reads TGCGCCAGCAGCCAAGTAAGCTCTCCCTCGGGAACGCAGTATTTT.

Only one count was recorded for this clone. The gene calls are TRBV19 and TRBJ1-4; no clear D. The CDR3 is made up of 13 amino acids. Trimming removed 6 bases at V and 1 base at J, with 6 bases between. The germline V gene has CDR1 LNHDA and CDR2 SQIVND (reference sequence). Written as DNA, the CDR3 is TGTGCCAGTAGGAGGGAAACTAATGAAAAACTGTTTTTT. This codes for CASRRETNEKLFF.

The chain combines TRBV9 with TRBJ2-1, with a possible D match to TRBD1 (6 bases). Per germline, CDR1 SGDLS and CDR2 YYNGEE. V was cut by 3 bases and J by 2 bases, with 12 bases left in between. The length of the CDR3 is 15 residues. DNA of the CDR3: TGTGCCAGCAGCGACAGGACAGATCCCTACAATGAGCAGTTCTTC. Translated: CASSDRTDPYNEQFF.

The chain carries TRBV7-9 and TRBJ2-1; TRBD1 matches at 7 bases. Germline V gene data show CDR1 as SEHNR and CDR2 as FQNEAQ (reference sequence). The CDR3 length is 14 residues. V shed 8 bases, J shed 4 bases, and the junction held 8 bases outside the gene matches. Here the CDR3 reads CASGTGTAYNEQFF. CDR3 bases: TGTGCCAGCGGGACCGGGACAGCTTACAATGAGCAGTTCTTC.

Only a few counts were recorded for this clone. The chain has TRBV11-2 and TRBJ1-1, with TRBD1 identical over 7 bases. V trimming: 1 base; J trimming: 1 base; junction bases outside the gene matches: 3. CDR3 length: 15 residues. Per the germline V gene, CDR1 is SGHAT and CDR2 is FQNNGV. The chain's CDR3 is CASSLGWTGNTEAFF. The CDR3 DNA is TGTGCCAGCAGCTTAGGTTGGACAGGGAACACTGAAGCTTTCTTT.

The V call is TRBV5-1, the J call TRBJ1-1, with unresolved D. V dropped 2 bases and J dropped 0 bases, with 5 bases sitting between them. There are 13 residues in the CDR3. CDR1 is SGHRS and CDR2 is YFSETQ in the germline V gene. CDR3 protein: CASSLIMNTEAFF. The CDR3 DNA sequence: TGCGCCAGCAGCTTAATTATGAACACTGAAGCTTTCTTT.

V gene TRBV11-2 combines with J gene TRBJ1-2; 7 positions match TRBD1. Germline V gene sequence: CDR1 SGHAT, CDR2 FQNNGV. This CDR3 spans 15 amino acids. J was trimmed by 8 bases and V by 5 bases; bases with no gene match: 14. Written as DNA, the CDR3 is TGTGCCAGCAGCACGGGGACAGAATCAATTCGAGGCTACACCTTC. It is translated as CASSTGTESIRGYTF.

The chain recombines TRBV19 with TRBJ2-1, with no clear D. Germline V gives CDR1 LNHDA, CDR2 SQIVND (reference sequence). This CDR3 is built from 14 residues. The V gene lost 1 base and the J gene lost 4 bases, with 8 bases spanning the gap. The CDR3 here is CASSIGTRYNEQFF. CDR3 coding DNA: TGTGCCAGTAGTATAGGTACCAGATACAATGAGCAGTTCTTC.

The chain couples TRBV6-6 to TRBJ2-3; 8 bases match TRBD2. The CDR3 is made up of 16 amino acids. V dropped 7 bases and J dropped 2; count of bases not matched to a gene: 11. The germline CDR1 and CDR2 sequences are MNHNY and SVGAGI (reference sequence). CDR3 region: CASTMTVAGFTDTQYF. For the CDR3, the DNA is TGTGCCAGCACAATGACGGTAGCGGGATTCACAGATACGCAGTATTTT.

J is TRBJ1-2 and V is TRBV5-4; 8 bases map to TRBD1. The germline gives CDR1 SGHNT, CDR2 YYREEE (reference sequence). J lost 8 bases, V lost 4 bases, and 7 bases had no gene match. This CDR3 region has 13 residues. The DNA of the CDR3 is TGTGCCAGCAGCCTGCAGGGGGCGGGAGGCTACACCTTC. Protein product: CASSLQGAGGYTF.

The V gene is TRBV29-1, the J gene TRBJ2-1; 9 nucleotides align to TRBD1. The J segment lost 9 bases and the V segment lost 7 bases, leaving 10 bases of the junction unmatched. Germline CDR1 SQVTM, CDR2 ANQGSEA. The CDR3 is 13 residues long. CDR3 coding DNA: TGCAGCGCCGAAAGGGACAGGGAAGGTGAGCAGTTCTTC. Translated, it gives CSAERDREGEQFF.

V is TRBV7-6 and J is TRBJ2-3, with TRBD2 identical over 7 bases. The V segment lost 6 bases and the J segment 4 bases; nucleotides outside the gene matches: 7. The CDR3 has 14 residues. In germline, CDR1 is SGHVS, CDR2 FNYEAQ. The CDR3 loop reads CASRSGGGADTQYF. As DNA, the CDR3 is TGTGCCAGCAGATCGGGGGGAGGCGCAGATACGCAGTATTTT.

The V call is TRBV6-5, the J call TRBJ2-3, with 7 bases identical to TRBD1. This CDR3 region has 15 residues. Trimming removed 5 bases from V and 9 bases from J; junction bases left unmatched: 14. Per germline, CDR1 MNHEY and CDR2 SVGAGI. In DNA, the CDR3 is TGTGCCAGCAGTAAAAGACAGGGAAGGGGTGACACGCAGTATTTT. This encodes CASSKRQGRGDTQYF.

V and J are TRBV6-5 and TRBJ1-2; D remains unclear. This CDR3 contains 14 residues. The germline CDR1 and CDR2 sequences are MNHEY and SVGAGI. Trimming removed 1 base from V and 7 bases from J, with 13 bases in between. The chain's CDR3 is CASSYLDPRGGYTF. DNA of the CDR3: TGTGCCAGCAGTTACTTGGACCCTCGGGGTGGCTACACCTTC.

CDR3 sequence (DNA): TGTGCCAGCAGTTACTCGGGGCAGGCCGTGAGACCGGCCCTCCACTTT. This gives the protein CASSYSGQAVRPALHF. This chain joins TRBV6-5 and TRBJ1-6, with a possible D match to TRBD1 (5 bases). V was cut by 0 bases and J by 14 bases, with 20 bases left in between. Germline CDR1 MNHEY, CDR2 SVGAGI. CDR3 length equals 16 residues.

The chain employs TRBV5-1 and TRBJ2-7; TRBD1 might be the D (6 bases). The CDR3 is 14 residues long. Germline V gene sequence: CDR1 SGHRS, CDR2 YFSETQ. The V end was cut by 0 bases, the J end by 1 base, with 8 bases between. The CDR3 nucleotides are TGCGCCAGCAGCTTGGGGGACACGTCCTACGAGCAGTACTTC. The encoded protein is CASSLGDTSYEQYF.